This T cell receptor (beta chain) was retrieved from a study of vaccination effects on CD4 cells after COVID-19. Regarding this clone: Its specificity is not known.

The data were produced by immunoSEQ multiplex PCR, yet TCRdb's version contains in-frame clones alone and is incomplete. The table records more than 50,000 clones, 81% of them present only once. The V segment lost 3 bases and the J segment 1 base; nucleotides outside the gene matches: 10. The CDR3 is made up of 18 amino acids. Germline V gene sequence: CDR1 GTSNPN, CDR2 SVGIG (reference sequence). ViraFEST assay sequencing came after antigen-specific CD4+ T cells were expanded with viral peptide pools. Isolation of CD4+ T cells took place after 10 to 11 days of culture. The chain couples TRBV30 to TRBJ2-3; TRBD2 agrees at 13 bases. This clonotype originated in a human donor who received a COVID-19 vaccine. This material consisted of CD4+ T cells from PBMCs cultured with HCoV-229E spike peptides, taken before COVID-19 vaccination. The CDR3 here is CAWSATSGGRSGTDTQYF. CDR3 bases: TGTGCCTGGAGCGCGACTAGCGGGGGGCGCTCTGGCACAGATACGCAGTATTTT.